Listed below are T cell receptor beta chains from one sample, sequenced in a study of blood T cell repertoires in COVID-19. Assay used: immunoSEQ multiplex PCR; TCRdb lists only in-frame clones, some missing. The data contain 130,000 to 150,000 clones, 84% of them singletons. The source material was PBMCs or T cells enriched from blood (not recorded which). The receptors derive from a woman aged 50 to 65 who had been exposed to COVID-19. The CDR3 runs from the conserved cysteine through the conserved F or W. The order of the fields is CDR3 DNA, CDR3 protein, clone size, J gene, D gene, V gene. A D gene is named only where the DNA matches it firmly. Size values are once, few and many counts, or a class for expanded clones, and some rows have none.

DNA: TGTGCCAGCAGCGCGACTGGGACAGGGCCCTACGAGCAGTACTTC
CDR3: CASSATGTGPYEQYF
size: once
J: TRBJ2-7
D: TRBD1
V: TRBV9

DNA: TGTGCCAGCAGCCAAGTTTTAGGGGGCGCTAACTATGGCTACACCTTC
CDR3: CASSQVLGGANYGYTF
size: .
J: TRBJ1-2
D: TRBD1
V: TRBV14

DNA: TGTGCCAGCAGCTCCATGGGCCCAGGTAACTTTGGTGAGCAGTTCTTC
CDR3: CASSSMGPGNFGEQFF
size: .
J: TRBJ2-1
D: .
V: TRBV21-1

DNA: TGTGCCAGCAGTGCGGCCGGGGGGGCTATCGGGTACGAGCAGTACTTC
CDR3: CASSAAGGAIGYEQYF
size: .
J: TRBJ2-7
D: TRBD2
V: TRBV6-1

DNA: TGTGCCAGCACCGACCCCAGGGAGGCTAGCACAGATACGCAGTATTTT
CDR3: CASTDPREASTDTQYF
size: .
J: TRBJ2-3
D: .
V: TRBV7-9

DNA: TGTGCCAGCTGTCGGGACAGGGTCTTTGGGGATGAGCAGTTCTTC
CDR3: CASCRDRVFGDEQFF
size: .
J: TRBJ2-1
D: TRBD1
V: TRBV19

DNA: TGTGCCATCAGTGGTTTAGCGGGGGGGCGAGGCACAGATACGCAGTATTTT
CDR3: CAISGLAGGRGTDTQYF
size: .
J: TRBJ2-3
D: TRBD2
V: TRBV10-3

DNA: TGTGCCAGCAGCTTAGTGGTCGGAGATTCACCCCTCCACTTT
CDR3: CASSLVVGDSPLHF
size: .
J: TRBJ1-6
D: .
V: TRBV7-9

DNA: TGTGCCAGTAGTACCAGTCCCAGCTCTGGAAACACCATATATTTT
CDR3: CASSTSPSSGNTIYF
size: .
J: TRBJ1-3
D: .
V: TRBV19

DNA: TGTGCCAGCAGTTTATTGGCGAACACTGAAGCTTTCTTT
CDR3: CASSLLANTEAFF
size: .
J: TRBJ1-1
D: .
V: TRBV12-3/TRBV12-4

DNA: TGTGCCAGCAGCCAGGGCAGGGAGGGAGGCTACACCTTC
CDR3: CASSQGREGGYTF
size: .
J: TRBJ1-2
D: .
V: TRBV3-1/TRBV3-2

DNA: TGTGCCAGCAGCGAGGTCCAGAATAATTCACCCCTCCACTTT
CDR3: CASSEVQNNSPLHF
size: once
J: TRBJ1-6
D: .
V: TRBV3-1/TRBV3-2

DNA: TGTGCTAGTGGTTTGCCCGGGGAACGGGGTCACGACGAGCAGTACTTC
CDR3: CASGLPGERGHDEQYF
size: .
J: TRBJ2-7
D: .
V: TRBV12-5

DNA: TGTGCCAGCAGCGTAGCGAGAGCTGGGGCCAACGTCCTGACTTTC
CDR3: CASSVARAGANVLTF
size: .
J: TRBJ2-6
D: .
V: TRBV9

DNA: TGTGCCAGCAGCTTAGAAAGGACAGTTCCTGGCTACACCTTC
CDR3: CASSLERTVPGYTF
size: .
J: TRBJ1-2
D: .
V: TRBV11-2

DNA: TGTGCCAGCTCACCACTCGGGACAGGGGTTGGGCCCTACGAGCAGTACTTC
CDR3: CASSPLGTGVGPYEQYF
size: .
J: TRBJ2-7
D: TRBD1
V: TRBV18

DNA: TGTGCCTGGGGGCCCCACGACACTGAAGCTTTCTTT
CDR3: CAWGPHDTEAFF
size: .
J: TRBJ1-1
D: .
V: TRBV30

DNA: TGTGCCATCAGTGGTTTAGCGGGGGCGAGCACAGATACGCAGTATTTT
CDR3: CAISGLAGASTDTQYF
size: .
J: TRBJ2-3
D: TRBD2
V: TRBV10-3

DNA: TGTGCCAGTAGGGGACAGGGAGCTTCTGGAAACACCATATATTTT
CDR3: CASRGQGASGNTIYF
size: .
J: TRBJ1-3
D: TRBD1
V: TRBV19

DNA: TGTGCCAGCAGGGAGGACAGTTTTTCTGGAAACACCATATATTTT
CDR3: CASREDSFSGNTIYF
size: .
J: TRBJ1-3
D: .
V: TRBV2

DNA: TGCGCCAGCAGCTTGGTCCGGACAGTACAAGAGACCCAGTACTTC
CDR3: CASSLVRTVQETQYF
size: .
J: TRBJ2-5
D: .
V: TRBV5-1

DNA: TGTGCCAGCAGCCTGGCAGCTAGCGGGGGAATCTACGAGCAGTACTTC
CDR3: CASSLAASGGIYEQYF
size: .
J: TRBJ2-7
D: TRBD2
V: TRBV5-4

DNA: TGTGCCATCGGGGACGGGAGAGGAGATACGCAGTATTTT
CDR3: CAIGDGRGDTQYF
size: .
J: TRBJ2-3
D: .
V: TRBV10-3

DNA: TGCGCCAGCAGCCAAGGGGGTGTAAATGGCTACACCTTC
CDR3: CASSQGGVNGYTF
size: .
J: TRBJ1-2
D: .
V: TRBV5-1

DNA: TGTGCCAGCAGCGACAGGGGGGCCCCTGAAGCTTTCTTT
CDR3: CASSDRGAPEAFF
size: .
J: TRBJ1-1
D: TRBD1
V: TRBV6-6

DNA: TGCAGCGTTGTGGTCGGAGAGACCCAGTACTTC
CDR3: CSVVVGETQYF
size: .
J: TRBJ2-5
D: .
V: TRBV29-1

DNA: TGTGCCAGCAGCCTGGGGCACGAAACCTATGGCTACACCTTC
CDR3: CASSLGHETYGYTF
size: .
J: TRBJ1-2
D: .
V: TRBV5-6

DNA: TGTGCCAGCAGCTTATTTAGACAAACCTCTGGAAACACCATATATTTT
CDR3: CASSLFRQTSGNTIYF
size: .
J: TRBJ1-3
D: .
V: TRBV11-2

DNA: TGTGCCAGCAGCCAAGTGGCGGCAGATCGGGCCCTCCACTTT
CDR3: CASSQVAADRALHF
size: .
J: TRBJ1-6
D: .
V: TRBV3-1/TRBV3-2

DNA: TGTGCCAGCAGTGAGATTGCCCAGCGGCAAGAGACCCAGTACTTC
CDR3: CASSEIAQRQETQYF
size: .
J: TRBJ2-5
D: .
V: TRBV2

DNA: TGTGCCAGCAGCTTAGCGGCAGTCCTAGCGGGTACCTACGAGCAGTACTTC
CDR3: CASSLAAVLAGTYEQYF
size: .
J: TRBJ2-7
D: TRBD2
V: TRBV7-8

DNA: TGCAGCGTTGAAGAAGCGGGTTGGAGGGGTACCACTGAAGCTTTCTTT
CDR3: CSVEEAGWRGTTEAFF
size: .
J: TRBJ1-1
D: .
V: TRBV29-1

DNA: TGTGCCAGCAGTCCTACGACACGAGGACGGGGTGTGGGGGGAAACATTCAGTACTTC
CDR3: CASSPTTRGRGVGGNIQYF
size: .
J: TRBJ2-4
D: .
V: TRBV27

DNA: TGTGCCAGCACGCCGGGACAGGGTACCTACAATGAGCAGTTCTTC
CDR3: CASTPGQGTYNEQFF
size: .
J: TRBJ2-1
D: TRBD1
V: TRBV7-6

DNA: TGCGCCAGCAACTACGTCGAGCAGTACTTC
CDR3: CASNYVEQYF
size: .
J: TRBJ2-7
D: .
V: TRBV10-2

DNA: TGTGCCAGCAGCCAATTCAACACCTACGGGGGAGAGACCCAGTACTTC
CDR3: CASSQFNTYGGETQYF
size: .
J: TRBJ2-5
D: .
V: TRBV5-4

DNA: TGTGCCAGCAGCCCAGGACCTAGCGGGGGTTACGAGCAGTACTTC
CDR3: CASSPGPSGGYEQYF
size: once
J: TRBJ2-7
D: TRBD2
V: TRBV9

DNA: TGTGCCAGCAGCTCACCCCGGACTAGCGGGGGACCAGATACGCAGTATTTT
CDR3: CASSSPRTSGGPDTQYF
size: .
J: TRBJ2-3
D: TRBD2
V: TRBV7-3

DNA: TGTGCCAGTAGTTCTTGGGGGCTAGCGGGGTCCTACAATGAGCAGTTCTTC
CDR3: CASSSWGLAGSYNEQFF
size: .
J: TRBJ2-1
D: TRBD2
V: TRBV19

DNA: TGTGCCAGCAGCCAAGATCGCGCAGGCTTTGAAAAACTGTTTTTT
CDR3: CASSQDRAGFEKLFF
size: .
J: TRBJ1-4
D: .
V: TRBV3-1/TRBV3-2

DNA: TGTGCCAGCAGTTACTCGGGTCTAGCTCCGACCTACGAGCAGTACTTC
CDR3: CASSYSGLAPTYEQYF
size: .
J: TRBJ2-7
D: .
V: TRBV6-2/TRBV6-3

DNA: TGTGCCAGCAGCTTAGCGGGACAGGGGAATTCACCCCTCCACTTT
CDR3: CASSLAGQGNSPLHF
size: .
J: TRBJ1-6
D: TRBD1
V: TRBV7-2

DNA: TGTGCCAGCAGCTTTCCTAGCGGACCTCAAGAGACCCAGTACTTC
CDR3: CASSFPSGPQETQYF
size: .
J: TRBJ2-5
D: TRBD2
V: TRBV5-4

DNA: TGTGCCAGCAGCCACAGTAATCAGCCCCAGCATTTT
CDR3: CASSHSNQPQHF
size: .
J: TRBJ1-5
D: .
V: TRBV3-1/TRBV3-2

DNA: TGTGCCAGTAGTCCCCTCGGGGTCGCGAATTCACCCCTCCACTTT
CDR3: CASSPLGVANSPLHF
size: few
J: TRBJ1-6
D: .
V: TRBV19

DNA: TGTGCCAGCGGAGCCCGCAACACTGAAGCTTTCTTT
CDR3: CASGARNTEAFF
size: .
J: TRBJ1-1
D: .
V: TRBV7-9

DNA: TGTGCCAGCAGCGTGGACAGGGATTATGGCTACACCTTC
CDR3: CASSVDRDYGYTF
size: .
J: TRBJ1-2
D: TRBD1
V: TRBV9

DNA: TGCGCCAGCAGTGAAAGGACAGGGGCTGGCATGAACACTGAAGCTTTCTTT
CDR3: CASSERTGAGMNTEAFF
size: few
J: TRBJ1-1
D: TRBD1
V: TRBV10-2

DNA: TGTGCCAGCAGCCAAGCCGGGAGGGCCTTTAATGAGTTCTTC
CDR3: CASSQAGRAFNEFF
size: .
J: TRBJ2-1
D: TRBD2
V: TRBV3-1/TRBV3-2

DNA: TGTGCCAGCAGCTTTCTGGGTTTGGAGGAGCAGTTCTTC
CDR3: CASSFLGLEEQFF
size: .
J: TRBJ2-1
D: .
V: TRBV5-6

DNA: TGCGCCAGCAGCCAAGATATGCTAATGAACACTGAAGCTTTCTTT
CDR3: CASSQDMLMNTEAFF
size: .
J: TRBJ1-1
D: .
V: TRBV4-3